This entry concerns a single T cell receptor beta chain. The antigen remains undetermined. In germline, CDR1 is SNHLY, CDR2 FYNNEI. There are 15 residues in the CDR3. Between the trimmed V and J ends, which lost 4 bases and 4 bases, there was a span of 14 bases. PCR used 60 Vbeta primers and 13 Jbeta primers. Produced via immunoSEQ multiplex PCR; TCRdb's table is partial and in-frame only. Here the sample spans tens of thousands of clones, roughly 80% being singletons. The data originate from a study of cytomegalovirus exposure and HLA in healthy donors. Study-level results: Roughly even sequencing depth across donors was the assumption behind the presence/absence analyses.

The TCR originated in a woman between 50 and 59 years old in good health and CMV-seropositive. The rearrangement uses TRBV2 and TRBJ2-1; the D is unclear. The sample consisted of PBMCs. CDR3 nucleotide sequence: TGTGCCAGCAGTGGAGTGGTCGCCAGGTACAATGAGCAGTTCTTC. This translates into CASSGVVARYNEQFF.